This paragraph reports one TCR beta chain. This record belongs to a study of shared clonotypes between healthy human individuals. CCR7-negative CD45RA+ TemRA cells were combined with CD45RO+ cells to form CD8 memory. In the source study's methods: In the immunoSEQ data, sequences were junction-only and lacked quality scores, so filtering differed. Data came from immunoSEQ multiplex PCR; TCRdb stores just in-frame clones and leaves some out. Clone size and the V and J calls come from that table; the DNA yielded D and trimming. The profile covers roughly 660,000 clones, with 90% appearing a single time and 30% to 35% taken by the ten largest. The CDR3 is 12 amino acids. The V end was cut by 2 bases, the J end by 8 bases, with 6 bases between. Germline-derived CDR1 and CDR2 are MDHEN and SYDVKM.

Sample: memory CD8+ T cells from PBMCs. The subset here: CD45RO+ cells pooled with CCR7-negative TemRA cells. V gene TRBV28 combines with J gene TRBJ1-4, with D uncertain. This clonotype was obtained from a man between 18 and 29 years old in good health. Some clones in this sample may be carry-over from other donors' samples. The CDR3 spells CASSLAYEKLFF. The DNA of the CDR3 is TGTGCCAGCAGTTTAGCATACGAAAAACTGTTTTTT.